The next 7 T cell receptor beta chains were all read from a single sample in a study of human T cells and chemical hapten exposure. Time point given: pre-sensitization, week 0. The treatment denotes: therapeutic diphenylcyclopropenone sensitization with weekly scalp DPC. TCRdb processed the RACE reads anew with MiXCR; each CDR3 protein has one entry. The sample has 60,000 to 80,000 distinct CDR3 sequences, about 7% seen once. Sequencing used whole blood, obtained in connection with sensitization to the hapten diphenylcyclopropenone (DPC). These receptors were taken from a woman aged 30 to 39 with alopecia areata. Some clones in this sample may be carry-over from other donors' samples.

This clonotype was found many times. The gene calls are TRBV5-1 and TRBJ1-6; tentatively, D is TRBD1 (6 bases). This CDR3 is 16 amino acids long. Per the germline V gene, CDR1 is SGHRS and CDR2 is YFSETQ. V was cut by 1 base and J by 7 bases, with 15 bases left in between. CDR3 DNA sequence: TGCGCCAGCAGCTTGACGGGGGGCGCAGGGAATTCACCCCTCCACTTT. Encoded protein: CASSLTGGAGNSPLHF.

This clonotype was observed many times. CDR3 coding DNA: TGTGCCAGCAGCTCCCCCCCCGGAAACCTAGCCAAAAACATTCAGTACTTC. Translating gives CASSSPPGNLAKNIQYF. The chain uses TRBV7-9 and TRBJ2-4; D remains ambiguous. CDR1 SEHNR and CDR2 FQNEAQ come from the germline V gene (reference sequence). This CDR3 region has 17 residues. Trimming stripped 4 bases from V and 0 bases from J, with 16 bases between.

This clonotype was seen many times. The chain recombines TRBV6-1 with TRBJ2-2; D ambiguous. V lost 6 bases to trimming and J lost 0 bases, with 14 bases between them. Per the germline V gene, CDR1 is MNHNS and CDR2 is SASEGT. The CDR3 has 16 amino acids. The DNA for the CDR3 is TGTGCCAGCAGCCCCCGAAAATTCGCGAACACCGGGGAGCTGTTTTTT. It specifies CASSPRKFANTGELFF.

This clonotype was observed a handful of times. The chain has TRBV10-2 and TRBJ1-2; 7 bases fit TRBD1. The germline gives CDR1 WSHSY, CDR2 SAAADI. This CDR3 comprises 13 residues. J lost 4 bases, V lost 3 bases, and 2 bases had no gene match. This CDR3 reads CASSDGTVYGYTF. The CDR3 DNA is TGCGCCAGCAGTGACGGGACAGTCTATGGCTACACCTTC.

This clonotype was counted many times. The genes are TRBV9 and TRBJ2-1, with TRBD2 matching 8 bases. J lost 8 bases, V lost 0 bases, and 4 bases had no gene match. The CDR3 has 14 residues. Germline lookup yields CDR1 SGDLS and CDR2 YYNGEE. In DNA form, the CDR3 reads TGTGCCAGCAGCGTAGCACCGGGGGGGGATGAGCAGTTCTTC. Its translation: CASSVAPGGDEQFF.

This clonotype was seen more than once but under ten times. V is TRBV20-1 and J is TRBJ2-7; D is perhaps TRBD1 (5 bases). Germline V gene sequence: CDR1 DFQATT, CDR2 SNEGSKA (reference sequence). Trimming left V 4 bases short and J 5 bases short, with 12 bases between. The CDR3 runs to 12 residues. The CDR3 loop reads CSAKDTNHEQYF. The DNA of the CDR3 is TGCAGTGCTAAGGACACCAACCACGAGCAGTACTTC.

The table lists this clonotype with a few counts. The J gene is TRBJ1-1, the V gene TRBV12-3 or TRBV12-4; 7 nucleotides line up with TRBD1. The junction had 6 bases not matched to a gene; V was cut back by 7 bases and J by 4 bases. This CDR3 spans 13 amino acids. CDR3 bases: TGTGCCAGCATTAAGACAGGGACCACTGAAGCTTTCTTT. Protein: CASIKTGTTEAFF.